Listed below are T cell receptor beta chains from one sample, sequenced in a study of T cell repertoires in cytomegalovirus infection. TCRdb re-derived calls from the reads in MiXCR, one entry per CDR3 protein. The sample comprises roughly 500,000 distinct CDR3 sequences, roughly 10% of which are singletons, and 10% to 13% rests with the top ten. The sequenced sample was PBMCs. These receptors were collected from a human donor in good health (CMV status not recorded). Some clones in this sample may be carry-over from other donors' samples. The CDR3 runs from the conserved cysteine through the conserved F or W. D genes are given only for firm matches. Only part of the rows carry a size: once, few, many, or a class if the clone is expanded.

NA TRBJ2-7 TRBV15 many TGTGCCACCAGCAGAGACCCCGATGGGGGCTCCTACGAGCAGTACTTC CATSRDPDGGSYEQYF
NA TRBJ2-1 TRBV3-1 many TGTGCCAGCAGCCAAGATGGGTTCCTCCGAGATTACGGGACCTACAATGAGCAGTTCTTC CASSQDGFLRDYGTYNEQFF
TRBD1 TRBJ1-5 TRBV5-1 many TGCGCCAGCAGCCGTATCGTGGACAGGGGTCATCAGCCCCAGCATTTT CASSRIVDRGHQPQHF
NA TRBJ2-3 TRBV11-2 many TGTGCCAGCAGTCTGGACGCGAGGGGGATGGATACGCAGTATTTT CASSLDARGMDTQYF
NA TRBJ2-1 TRBV24-1 NA TGTGCCACCAGTGTTATAAGCGTATGGCCCAACAATGAGCAGTTCTTC CATSVISVWPNNEQFF
TRBD1 TRBJ1-1 TRBV5-1 many TGCGCCAGCAGCTCGAGGACAGGGAACACTGAAGCTTTCTTT CASSSRTGNTEAFF
NA TRBJ2-2 TRBV7-9 many TGTGCCAGCAGCTTAGAGACCGCCGGGGAGCTGTTTTTT CASSLETAGELFF
TRBD1 TRBJ1-5 TRBV29-1 few TGCAGCGTTTCCCTCGGAGGGACAGGCTTCAATCAGCCCCAGCATTTT CSVSLGGTGFNQPQHF
NA TRBJ2-4 TRBV28 many TGTGCCAGCAGTTTCCCGAACAGGGAAGACTACATTCAGTACTTC CASSFPNREDYIQYF
NA TRBJ1-5 TRBV7-2 many TGTGCCAGCAGCTTCGGATCTACAGGGAATCAGCCCCAGCATTTT CASSFGSTGNQPQHF
NA TRBJ2-6 TRBV14 NA TGTGCCAGCAGCCCTCAGGTAACGTGGGGCTCTGGGGCCAACGTCCTGACTTTC CASSPQVTWGSGANVLTF
NA TRBJ2-2 TRBV7-3 many TGTGCCAGCAGCAGTCGTCTCCGCACCGGGGAGCTGTTTTTT CASSSRLRTGELFF
TRBD1 TRBJ2-3 TRBV7-3 NA TGTGCCAGCGGACAGGGGGCCTCAGATACGCAGTATTTT CASGQGASDTQYF
TRBD1 TRBJ1-1 TRBV12-3/TRBV12-4 NA TGTGCCAGCAGTCCGACAGGGTTCACTGAAGCTTTCTTT CASSPTGFTEAFF
TRBD2 TRBJ2-7 TRBV19 few TGTGCCAGTAGACGGACTAGCCTATCCTACGAGCAGTACTTC CASRRTSLSYEQYF
TRBD1 TRBJ1-2 TRBV7-2 many TGTGCCAGCAGCTCCGGGACAGGTCCCTTTCCTGGCTACACCTTC CASSSGTGPFPGYTF
NA TRBJ1-6 TRBV12-3/TRBV12-4 many TGTGCCAGCAGCCGGGCCGGAGGCGGCTCACCCCTCCACTTT CASSRAGGGSPLHF
NA TRBJ2-2 TRBV7-2 many TGTGCCAGCAGCAACTTAGTATTTTCCACCGGGGAGCTGTTTTTT CASSNLVFSTGELFF
TRBD2 TRBJ2-3 TRBV7-2 many TGTGCCAGCAGCTTAGAGGCGCTAGCGGGACCCACAGATACGCAGTATTTT CASSLEALAGPTDTQYF
NA TRBJ2-7 TRBV29-1 NA TGCAGCGTAGACCAGGGTGCCGAGCAGTACTTC CSVDQGAEQYF
TRBD1 TRBJ2-1 TRBV5-6 NA TGTGCCAGCAGCAATGTACTGGGACAGTACTACAATGAGCAGTTCTTC CASSNVLGQYYNEQFF
NA TRBJ1-2 TRBV29-1 many TGCAGCGTCCACCAGGGACGGGGGTTGGATGGCTACACCTTC CSVHQGRGLDGYTF
TRBD1 TRBJ2-1 TRBV2 NA TGTGCCAGCAGTGGGGGGACAGGGCTTCGCTCCTACAATGAGCAGTTCTTC CASSGGTGLRSYNEQFF
NA TRBJ2-7 TRBV20-1 few TGCAGTGCTAGGGGCCCGGGACTCCAACTTGTAGAGCAGTACTTC CSARGPGLQLVEQYF
NA TRBJ1-5 TRBV28 once TGTGCCAGCAGTTTTAATTATCAGCCCCAGCATTTT CASSFNYQPQHF
TRBD1 TRBJ1-5 TRBV6-2/TRBV6-3 few TGTGCCAGCAGAGACAGGGGAAGCAATCAGCCCCAGCATTTT CASRDRGSNQPQHF
NA TRBJ1-1 TRBV11-2 NA TGTGCCAGCAGCGGGGATCACACTGAAGCTTTCTTT CASSGDHTEAFF
NA TRBJ2-3 TRBV15 NA TGTGCCACCAGCCTTCATGGTGGGGATACGCAGTATTTT CATSLHGGDTQYF
NA TRBJ1-2 TRBV7-9 many TGTGCCAGCAGCCCCCTAGGGGCAGCTGGCTACACCTTC CASSPLGAAGYTF
TRBD1 TRBJ2-7 TRBV12-5 many TGTGCTAGTGGTCCCCAGGACAGGGCAGACTACGAGCAGTACTTC CASGPQDRADYEQYF
NA TRBJ2-7 TRBV12-3/TRBV12-4 many TGTGCCAGCAGTATACAGAGGGCCGAGCAGTACTTC CASSIQRAEQYF
NA TRBJ2-3 TRBV6-2/TRBV6-3 NA TGTGCCAGCAGTTACGGAGAAGGGACCTTTTGGGATACGCAGTATTTT CASSYGEGTFWDTQYF
NA TRBJ1-1 TRBV7-2 many TGTGCCAGCAGCTTATCTGTGGGGTTTCACACTGAAGCTTTCTTT CASSLSVGFHTEAFF
NA TRBJ2-2 TRBV7-8 many TGTGCCAGCAGCTTCCCCCGGAGCCGAACCGGGGAGCTGTTTTTT CASSFPRSRTGELFF
TRBD1 TRBJ1-6 TRBV4-2 many TGTGCCAGCAGCCAAGTGGCCGGGACAGGGGGAAGAGGACCCCTCCACTTT CASSQVAGTGGRGPLHF
TRBD2 TRBJ2-2 TRBV7-7 many TGTGCCAGCAGCCACTCGGGGGGAACCGGGGAGCTGTTTTTT CASSHSGGTGELFF
NA TRBJ2-2 TRBV19 many TGTGCCAGTAGTATTGGGGCCAGGGGTGTCGGGGAGCTGTTTTTT CASSIGARGVGELFF
NA TRBJ1-5 TRBV6-2/TRBV6-3 many TGTGCCAGCCAAGTTAGTAACGGCAATCAGCCCCAGCATTTT CASQVSNGNQPQHF
TRBD1 TRBJ2-5 TRBV20-1 NA TGCAGTCCCGACAGGGGTGAAGTTGGACGGGAGACCCAGTACTTC CSPDRGEVGRETQYF
TRBD1 TRBJ2-7 TRBV5-6 few TGTGCCAGCAGAACAGACAGGGGGCAGGCTTACGAGCAGTACTTC CASRTDRGQAYEQYF
TRBD1 TRBJ2-7 TRBV29-1 few TGCAGCGCGGGCCCGGGGACAGGGGCTTTCGAGCAGTACTTC CSAGPGTGAFEQYF
NA TRBJ2-1 TRBV7-8 NA TGTGCCAGTATAGGACTTCGTTGGAATGAGCAGTTCTTC CASIGLRWNEQFF
NA TRBJ2-3 TRBV7-8 many TGTGCCAGCAGCCTGGCACCTAGCACAGATACGCAGTATTTT CASSLAPSTDTQYF
NA TRBJ2-5 TRBV7-8 many TGTGCCAGCAGCCACGTCAGTGGGGCTCAAGAGACCCAGTACTTC CASSHVSGAQETQYF
TRBD1 TRBJ1-1 TRBV28 NA TGTGCCAGCAGTTTAGATACGGACAGGTGGATGAACACTGAAGCTTTCTTT CASSLDTDRWMNTEAFF
NA TRBJ1-3 TRBV12-3/TRBV12-4 many TGTGCCAGCAGTCGTGCGGGCTCTGGAAACACCATATATTTT CASSRAGSGNTIYF
NA TRBJ2-3 TRBV5-1 few TGCGCCAGCACCTGGGGAAGCGGGAGCACAGATACGCAGTATTTT CASTWGSGSTDTQYF
NA TRBJ2-7 TRBV13 NA TGTGCCAGCAGCTTAGCAGGGGCTGACTACGAGCAGTACTTC CASSLAGADYEQYF
TRBD1 TRBJ1-1 TRBV18 NA TGTGCCAGCTCACTACTCCGGACAGGGGGCGATCGTGCCACTGAAGCTTTCTTT CASSLLRTGGDRATEAFF
NA TRBJ2-5 TRBV19 few TGTGCCAGTATGGGACTTCCGGGGGAGACCCAGTACTTC CASMGLPGETQYF